These 18 T cell receptor beta chains were sequenced from one sample in a study of CD8+CD57+ T cells in acquired aplastic anemia. Before being chosen for sequencing, patients had shown CD8+CD57+ cell expansion by flow cytometry. Genomic DNA, the template, was used for profiling of the TCR beta VDJ and CDR3. TCRdb ran MiXCR on the reads and lists one entry per CDR3 protein. Found here are more than 250,000 distinct CDR3 sequences, 82% of them singletons; the top ten hold around 40%. Material: sorted CD4+, CD8+, or CD8+CD57+ T cells (not recorded which) from PBMCs. These receptors were taken from a human donor with aplastic anemia.

About this clonotype: A read error may explain this, as a much larger clone is one base away. V and J are TRBV7-6 and TRBJ1-1, with 8 nucleotides matching TRBD1. This CDR3 has 15 residues. The J segment lost 14 bases and the V segment lost 6 bases, leaving 20 bases of the junction unmatched. Germline-derived CDR1 and CDR2 are SGHVS and FNYEAQ. DNA for the CDR3: TGTGCCAGCAGTTCAGACAGGGGCAATTCACCCCTCGACTTCTTT. Protein sequence: CASSSDRGNSPLDFF.

As DNA, the CDR3 is TGTGCCAGCAGCTATGGGGGGGGCTACGCCGGGGTGTTGTTTTTT. It codes for CASSYGGGYAGVLFF. V is TRBV2 and J is TRBJ2-2; TRBD2 might be the D (7 bases). The germline V and J ends were trimmed by 6 bases and 15 bases, with 26 bases remaining between them. Germline lookup yields CDR1 SNHLY and CDR2 FYNNEI. The CDR3 runs 15 residues.

As concerns this clonotype: One end of the junction is discordant with germline, which a read error may explain. The CDR3 sequence: CASGFGGGPDMQYF. The DNA for the CDR3 is TGTGCCAGCGGTTTCGGGGGCGGTCCCGATATGCAGTATTTT. This sequence joins TRBV2 and TRBJ2-3; TRBD1 or TRBD2 may be the D gene (6 bases each). The CDR3 loop spans 14 amino acids. The V gene's germline CDR1 is SNHLY and CDR2 FYNNEI. The full variable domain, completed using reference TRBV2 and TRBJ2-3, is EPEVTQTPSHQVTQMGQEVILRCVPISNHLYFYWYRQILGQKVEFLVSFYNNEISEKSEIFDDQFSVERPDGSNFTLKIRSTKLEDSAMYFCASGFGGGPDMQYFGPGTRLTVL.

This sequence joins TRBV7-2 and TRBJ1-1, with D possibly TRBD1 on 6 matching bases. V was cut by 5 bases and J by 14 bases, with 27 bases left in between. Germline V gene data show CDR1 as SGHTA and CDR2 as FQGNSA. The CDR3 consists of 15 residues. CDR3 residues: CASSLGPTGNSPLFF. CDR3 nucleotide sequence: TGTGCCAGCAGCCTCGGGCCCACAGGGAACTCGCCCCTCTTCTTT.

Turning to this clonotype: Because the CDR3 is missing its conserved closing phenylalanine or tryptophan, this is likely a read error. It is unclear where the CDR3 begins or ends on the DNA, so no DNA is shown, and the CDR3 is as TCRdb lists it. The genes are TRBV10-3 and TRBJ1-4; TRBD1 is the table's D call and was not checked against the DNA. With termini counted, the CDR3 has 17 amino acids. Per germline, CDR1 ENHRY and CDR2 SYGVKD. CDR3 loop: CAISESSGDRRNNNFFS.

V gene TRBV7-9 combines with J gene TRBJ2-5; D is perhaps TRBD2 (6 bases). Per the germline V gene, CDR1 is SEHNR and CDR2 is FQNEAQ (reference sequence). The CDR3 loop spans 15 amino acids. Between the trimmed V and J ends, which lost 3 bases and 13 bases, there was a span of 24 bases. This chain's CDR3 is CASSFSGSYGANVYF. In nucleotides, the CDR3 is TGTGCCAGCAGCTTTAGCGGTAGCTACGGAGCGAACGTGTACTTC.

A note on this clonotype: An end of the junction does not agree with germline; a read error may underlie this. The chain recombines TRBV7-2 with TRBJ1-1; a possible D gene is TRBD1 (5 bases). CDR1 and CDR2 (germline): SGHTA, FQGNSA. The CDR3 runs 16 residues. CDR3 region: CASSLAWGGFAPDAFF. For the CDR3, the DNA is TGTGCCAGCAGCTTAGCGTGGGGGGGGTTCGCGCCTGATGCTTTCTTT.

The chain links TRBV2 to TRBJ1-2; D call uncertain. Trimming left V 6 bases short and J 0 bases short, with 14 bases between. CDR1 and CDR2 (germline): SNHLY, FYNNEI. The CDR3 has 15 residues. In DNA, the CDR3 is TGTGCCAGCAGGGCGCTTCAGGTTACTAACTATGGCTACACCTTC. Protein product: CASRALQVTNYGYTF.

This clonotype was detected only once. J is TRBJ1-6 and V is TRBV6-5; the match to TRBD1 covers 9 bases. This CDR3 contains 16 residues. Losses at the gene ends were 4 bases for V and 10 bases for J; bases not matched to a gene: 11. Germline CDR1 is MNHEY and CDR2 is SVGAGI. CDR3 residues: CASSLQGALASSPLHF. The CDR3 DNA follows: TGTGCCAGCAGTTTACAGGGGGCGCTTGCTAGCTCACCCCTCCACTTT.

J is TRBJ2-1 and V is TRBV19; D possibly corresponds to TRBD1 (7 bases). Germline V gene lookup returns CDR1 LNHDA and CDR2 SQIVND (reference sequence). This CDR3 comprises 14 residues. CDR3 protein: CGRGVGNGQDEQFF. The CDR3 DNA reads as TGTGGCAGGGGGGTGGGGAACGGTCAGGATGAGCAGTTCTTC.

This clonotype was observed a single time. This rearrangement joins TRBV5-6 to TRBJ2-1, with a possible D match to TRBD1 (6 bases). Germline lookup yields CDR1 SGHDT and CDR2 YYEEEE. The ends were cut back, 4 bases at V and 6 bases at J, with 17 bases in the middle. The CDR3 covers 15 residues. The CDR3 region is CASSVAIRGINEQFF. As DNA, the CDR3 is TGTGCCAGCAGCGTGGCTATCAGGGGAATCAATGAGCAGTTCTTC.

This clonotype was detected once. This chain uses TRBV7-3 with TRBJ2-3; D possibly corresponds to TRBD2 (5 bases). Trimming cost V 2 bases and J 14 bases, with 23 bases left between them. The CDR3 sequence is 15 residues long. Germline V lookup: CDR1 SGHTA, CDR2 FQGTGA. The CDR3 sequence is CASSLAGGGQDEAYF. DNA for the CDR3: TGTGCCAGCAGCTTAGCAGGCGGAGGCCAAGATGAAGCGTATTTT.

With regard to this clonotype: Without the conserved terminal phenylalanine or tryptophan, this CDR3 likely stems from a read error. The chain combines TRBV10-3 with TRBJ1-6; TRBD1 might be the D (6 bases). CDR1 ENHRY and CDR2 SYGVKD come from the germline V gene. This CDR3 has 15 residues. V lost 0 bases and J 4 bases, leaving 7 bases between the germline ends. The CDR3 nucleotides are TGTGCCATCAGTGAGTCGGACAGTTATAATTCACCCCTCCACCTT. Translated: CAISESDSYNSPLHL.

The chain combines TRBV29-1 with TRBJ1-2, with D uncertain. Trimming stripped 3 bases from V and 5 bases from J, with 16 bases between. The CDR3 has 14 residues. CDR1 is SQVTM, CDR2 ANQGSEA, per germline. CDR3 in amino acids: CSVDYVTDDYGYTF. The CDR3 DNA sequence: TGCAGCGTTGATTATGTCACGGATGATTATGGCTACACCTTC.

V and J are TRBV5-4 and TRBJ1-5; no clear D. V lost 10 bases to trimming and J lost 0 bases, with 14 bases between them. CDR1 SGHNT and CDR2 YYREEE come from the germline V gene (reference sequence). The CDR3 covers 14 residues. CDR3 bases: TGTGCCCTGGGTCTTCAGAGTAGCAATCAGCCCCAGCATTTT. Translating it yields CALGLQSSNQPQHF.

As regards this clonotype: An end of the junction differs from the germline gene, which may be a read error. The chain uses TRBV10-3 and TRBJ1-5; TRBD1 matches 7 bases. The CDR3 totals 15 residues. Germline CDR1 and CDR2: ENHRY and SYGVKD. The CDR3 DNA reads TGTGCCATCAGCCAGGGGGACCTTAACAGTCAGCCTCAGCAGTTT. Protein sequence: CAISQGDLNSQPQQF.

This clonotype was observed once. It is likely a read error, because the conserved phenylalanine at the end of the CDR3 is missing. Because the CDR3's place on the DNA is in doubt, the DNA is left out and the CDR3 is given as listed by TCRdb. The chain recombines TRBV7-2 with TRBJ2-1; whether TRBD2, the table's D call, matches the DNA was not checked. The germline V gene encodes CDR1 SGHTA and CDR2 FQGNSA. Ends included, the CDR3 has 13 residues. The CDR3 loop reads CASSHGASGDYEQ.

This chain connects TRBV9 to TRBJ2-6; possible D gene TRBD1, 7 bases. The V and J ends lost 3 bases and 9 bases respectively, with 22 bases between them. The germline V gene has CDR1 SGDLS and CDR2 YYNGEE. CDR3 length equals 17 residues. CDR3 DNA sequence: TGTGCCAGCAGCGGGGGGGACCGACAGGGAGGAAACAACGTCCTGACTTTC. Translated: CASSGGDRQGGNNVLTF.